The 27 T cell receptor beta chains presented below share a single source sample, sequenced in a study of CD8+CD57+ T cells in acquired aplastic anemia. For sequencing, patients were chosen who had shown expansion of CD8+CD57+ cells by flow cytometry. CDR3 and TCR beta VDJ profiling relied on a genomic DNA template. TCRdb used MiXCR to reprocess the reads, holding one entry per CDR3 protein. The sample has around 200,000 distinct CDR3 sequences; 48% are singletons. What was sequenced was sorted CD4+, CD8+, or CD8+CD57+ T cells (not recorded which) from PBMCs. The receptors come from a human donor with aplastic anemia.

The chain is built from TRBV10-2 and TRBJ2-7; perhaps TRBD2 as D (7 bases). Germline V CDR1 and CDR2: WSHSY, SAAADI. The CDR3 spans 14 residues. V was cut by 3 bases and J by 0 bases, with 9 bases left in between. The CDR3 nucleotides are TGCGCCAGCAGTGATGGGGGGGCCTCCTACGAGCAGTACTTC. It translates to CASSDGGASYEQYF.

CDR3 protein: CASSQVVSGGANEQFF. In DNA, the CDR3 is TGCGCCAGCAGCCAAGTCGTCAGCGGGGGGGCCAATGAGCAGTTCTTC. This chain links TRBV4-3 with TRBJ2-1; 10 positions agree with TRBD2. This CDR3 spans 16 amino acids. With 1 base clipped from V and 6 bases from J, the junction kept 6 bases outside the gene matches. The germline V gene has CDR1 LGHNA and CDR2 YSLEER.

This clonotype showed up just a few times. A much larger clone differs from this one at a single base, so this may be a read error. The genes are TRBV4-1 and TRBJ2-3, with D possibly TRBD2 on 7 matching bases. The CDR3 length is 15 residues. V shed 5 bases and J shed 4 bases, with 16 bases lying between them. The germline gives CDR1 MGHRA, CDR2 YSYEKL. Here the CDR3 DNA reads TGCGCCAGCAGCGACCGGGGGGCTAGCGCAGATACGCAGTATTTT. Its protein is CASSDRGASADTQYF.

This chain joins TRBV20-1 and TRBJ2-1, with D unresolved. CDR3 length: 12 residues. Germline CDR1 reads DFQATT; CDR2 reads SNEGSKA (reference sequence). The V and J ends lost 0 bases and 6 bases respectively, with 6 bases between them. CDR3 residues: CSARDLINEQFF. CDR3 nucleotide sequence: TGCAGTGCTAGAGATCTTATCAATGAGCAGTTCTTC.

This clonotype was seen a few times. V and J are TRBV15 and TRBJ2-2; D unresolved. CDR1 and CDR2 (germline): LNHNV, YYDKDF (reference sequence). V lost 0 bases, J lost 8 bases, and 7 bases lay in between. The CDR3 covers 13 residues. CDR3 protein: CATSRDVGGELFF. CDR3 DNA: TGTGCCACCAGCAGAGATGTGGGTGGGGAGCTGTTTTTT. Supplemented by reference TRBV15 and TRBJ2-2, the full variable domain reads DAMVIQNPRYQVTQFGKPVTLSCSQTLNHNVMYWYQQKSSQAPKLLFHYYDKDFNNEADTPDNFQSRRPNTSFCFLDIRSPGLGDTAMYLCATSRDVGGELFFGEGSRLTVL.

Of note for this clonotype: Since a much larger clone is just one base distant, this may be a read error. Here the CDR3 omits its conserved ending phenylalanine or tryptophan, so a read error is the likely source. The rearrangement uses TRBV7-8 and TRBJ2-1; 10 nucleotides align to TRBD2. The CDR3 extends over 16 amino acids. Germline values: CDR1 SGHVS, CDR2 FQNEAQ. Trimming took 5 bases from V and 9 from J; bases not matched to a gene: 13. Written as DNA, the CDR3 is TGTGCCAGCAGCAGAAGTGGTGAGCGGGGGGGATTTGAGCAGTTCTCC. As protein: CASSRSGERGGFEQFS.

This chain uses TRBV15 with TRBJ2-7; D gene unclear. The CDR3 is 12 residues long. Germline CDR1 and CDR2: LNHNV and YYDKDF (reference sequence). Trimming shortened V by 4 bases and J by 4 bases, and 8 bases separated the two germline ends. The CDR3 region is CATSNLPYEQYF. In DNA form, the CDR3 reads TGTGCCACCAGCAATTTACCGTACGAGCAGTACTTC.

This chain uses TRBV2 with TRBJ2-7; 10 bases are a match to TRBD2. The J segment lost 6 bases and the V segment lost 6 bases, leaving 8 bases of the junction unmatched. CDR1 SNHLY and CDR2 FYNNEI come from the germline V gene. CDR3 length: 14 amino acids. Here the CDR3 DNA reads TGTGCCAGCAGGGGTCTAGCGGGGGCCTTCGAGCAGTACTTC. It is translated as CASRGLAGAFEQYF.

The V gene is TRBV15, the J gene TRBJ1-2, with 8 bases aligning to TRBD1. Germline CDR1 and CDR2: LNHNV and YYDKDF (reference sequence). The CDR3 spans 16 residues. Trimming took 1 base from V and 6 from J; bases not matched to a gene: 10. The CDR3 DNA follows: TGTGCCACCAGCAGAGGCCAGGGGGCAGTTAGTGATGGCTACACCTTC. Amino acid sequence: CATSRGQGAVSDGYTF.

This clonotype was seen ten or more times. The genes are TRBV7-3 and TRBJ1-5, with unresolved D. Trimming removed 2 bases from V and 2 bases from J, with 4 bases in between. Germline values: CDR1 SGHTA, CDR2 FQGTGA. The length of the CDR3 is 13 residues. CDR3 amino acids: CASSLGRNQPQHF. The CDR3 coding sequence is TGTGCCAGCAGCTTAGGTCGCAATCAGCCCCAGCATTTT.

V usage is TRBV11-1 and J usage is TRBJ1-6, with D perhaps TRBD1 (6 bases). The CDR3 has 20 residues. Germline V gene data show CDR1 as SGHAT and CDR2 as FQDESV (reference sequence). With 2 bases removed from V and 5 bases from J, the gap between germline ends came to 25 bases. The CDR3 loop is CASSLSARGPDRNNNSPLHF. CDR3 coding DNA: TGTGCCAGCAGCTTATCTGCGCGGGGGCCCGACAGGAACAATAATTCACCCCTCCACTTT. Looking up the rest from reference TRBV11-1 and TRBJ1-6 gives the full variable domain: EAEVAQSPRYKITEKSQAVAFWCDPISGHATLYWYRQILGQGPELLVQFQDESVVDDSQLPKDRFSAERLKGVDSTLKIQPAELGDSAMYLCASSLSARGPDRNNNSPLHFGNGTRLTVT.

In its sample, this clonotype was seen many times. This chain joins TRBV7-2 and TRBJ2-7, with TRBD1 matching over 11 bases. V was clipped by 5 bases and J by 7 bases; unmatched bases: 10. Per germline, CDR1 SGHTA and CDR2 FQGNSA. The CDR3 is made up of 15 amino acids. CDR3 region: CASSRPGQGGGEQYF. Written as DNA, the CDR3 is TGTGCCAGCAGCCGCCCGGGACAGGGGGGCGGAGAGCAGTACTTC.

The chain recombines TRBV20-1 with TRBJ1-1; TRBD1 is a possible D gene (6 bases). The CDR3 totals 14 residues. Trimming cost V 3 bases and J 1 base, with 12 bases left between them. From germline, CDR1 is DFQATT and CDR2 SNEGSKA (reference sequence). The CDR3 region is CSASPGATNTEAFF. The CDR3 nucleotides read TGCAGTGCTAGCCCAGGGGCGACGAACACTGAAGCTTTCTTT.

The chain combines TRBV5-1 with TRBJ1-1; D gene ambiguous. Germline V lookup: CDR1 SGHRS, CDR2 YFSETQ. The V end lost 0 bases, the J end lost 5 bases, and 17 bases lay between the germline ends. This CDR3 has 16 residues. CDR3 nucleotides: TGCGCCAGCAGCTTGGCCGGTACGGGAGTTGGGACTGAAGCTTTCTTT. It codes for CASSLAGTGVGTEAFF.

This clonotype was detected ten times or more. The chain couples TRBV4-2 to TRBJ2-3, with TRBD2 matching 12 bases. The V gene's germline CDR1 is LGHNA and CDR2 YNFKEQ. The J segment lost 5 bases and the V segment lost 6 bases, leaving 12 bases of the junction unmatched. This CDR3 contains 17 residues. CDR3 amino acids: CASRPELAGGRGDTQYF. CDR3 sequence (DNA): TGTGCCAGCAGGCCTGAGCTAGCGGGGGGGCGTGGAGATACGCAGTATTTT.

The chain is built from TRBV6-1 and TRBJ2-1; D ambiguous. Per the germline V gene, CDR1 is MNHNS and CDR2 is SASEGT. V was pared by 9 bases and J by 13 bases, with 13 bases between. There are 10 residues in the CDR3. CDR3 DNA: TGTGCCAGTGGGCCGCGAGGACAGTTCTTC. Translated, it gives CASGPRGQFF.

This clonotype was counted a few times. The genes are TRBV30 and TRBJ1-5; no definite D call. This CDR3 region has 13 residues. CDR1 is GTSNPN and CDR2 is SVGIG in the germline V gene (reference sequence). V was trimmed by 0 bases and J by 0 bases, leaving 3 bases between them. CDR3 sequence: CAWSVNSNQPQHF. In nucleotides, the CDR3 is TGTGCCTGGAGTGTAAATAGCAATCAGCCCCAGCATTTT.

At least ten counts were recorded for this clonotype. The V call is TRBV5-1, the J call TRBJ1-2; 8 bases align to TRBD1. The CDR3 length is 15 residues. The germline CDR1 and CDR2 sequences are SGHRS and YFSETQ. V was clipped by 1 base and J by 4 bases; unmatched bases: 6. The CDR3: CASSLRQGSVYGYTF. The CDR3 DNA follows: TGCGCCAGCAGCTTGAGACAGGGGTCCGTCTATGGCTACACCTTC. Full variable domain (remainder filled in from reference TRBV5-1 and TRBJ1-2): KAGVTQTPRYLIKTRGQQVTLSCSPISGHRSVSWYQQTPGQGLQFLFEYFSETQRNKGNFPGRFSGRQFSNSRSEMNVSTLELGDSALYLCASSLRQGSVYGYTFGSGTRLTVV.

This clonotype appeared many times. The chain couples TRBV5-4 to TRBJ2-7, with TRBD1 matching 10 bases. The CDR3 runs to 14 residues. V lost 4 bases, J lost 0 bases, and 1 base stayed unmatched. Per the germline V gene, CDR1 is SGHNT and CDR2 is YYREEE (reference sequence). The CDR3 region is CASSGTGVSYEQYF. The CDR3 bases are TGTGCCAGCAGCGGGACAGGGGTCTCCTACGAGCAGTACTTC. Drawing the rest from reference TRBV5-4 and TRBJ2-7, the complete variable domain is ETGVTQSPTHLIKTRGQQVTLRCSSQSGHNTVSWYQQALGQGPQFIFQYYREEENGRGNFPPRFSGLQFPNYSSELNVNALELDDSALYLCASSGTGVSYEQYFGPGTRLTVT.

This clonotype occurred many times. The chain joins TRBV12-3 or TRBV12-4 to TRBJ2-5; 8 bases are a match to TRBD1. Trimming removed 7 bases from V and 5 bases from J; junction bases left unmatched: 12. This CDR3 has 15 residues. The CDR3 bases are TGTGCCAGCACAAAAGAGGACAGGGCTAGGGAGACCCAGTACTTC. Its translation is CASTKEDRARETQYF.

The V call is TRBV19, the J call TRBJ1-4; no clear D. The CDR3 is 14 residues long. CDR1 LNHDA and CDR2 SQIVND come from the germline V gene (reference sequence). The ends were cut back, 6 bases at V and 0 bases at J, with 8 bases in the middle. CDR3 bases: TGTGCCAGTAGGACGCCCGCAACTAATGAAAAACTGTTTTTT. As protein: CASRTPATNEKLFF.

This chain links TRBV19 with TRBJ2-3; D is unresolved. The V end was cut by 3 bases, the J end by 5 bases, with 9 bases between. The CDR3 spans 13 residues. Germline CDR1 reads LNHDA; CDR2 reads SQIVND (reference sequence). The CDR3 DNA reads TGTGCCAGTAGTATGGTATACGGAGATACGCAGTATTTT. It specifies CASSMVYGDTQYF.

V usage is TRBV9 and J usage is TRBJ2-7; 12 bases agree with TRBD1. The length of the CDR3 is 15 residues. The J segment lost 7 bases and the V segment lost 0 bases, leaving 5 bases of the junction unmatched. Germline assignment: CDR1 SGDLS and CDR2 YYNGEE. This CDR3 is CASSVAGQGAQEQYF. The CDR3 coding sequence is TGTGCCAGCAGCGTAGCGGGACAGGGGGCACAAGAGCAGTACTTC.

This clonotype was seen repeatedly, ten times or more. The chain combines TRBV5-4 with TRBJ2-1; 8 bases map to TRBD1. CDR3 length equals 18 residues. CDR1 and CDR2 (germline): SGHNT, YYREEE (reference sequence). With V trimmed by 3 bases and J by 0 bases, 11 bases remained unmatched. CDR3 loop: CASSSTPTGVSSYNEQFF. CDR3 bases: TGTGCCAGCAGCTCAACCCCGACAGGGGTCAGCTCCTACAATGAGCAGTTCTTC.

The CDR3 loop reads CSVARGAAGELFF. The DNA of the CDR3 is TGCAGCGTTGCGAGAGGGGCAGCCGGGGAGCTGTTTTTT. V is TRBV29-1 and J is TRBJ2-2; D is perhaps TRBD1 or TRBD2 (5 bases each). This CDR3 contains 13 residues. V was shortened by 4 bases and J by 6 bases, with 12 bases between the two germline ends. Germline values: CDR1 SQVTM, CDR2 ANQGSEA.

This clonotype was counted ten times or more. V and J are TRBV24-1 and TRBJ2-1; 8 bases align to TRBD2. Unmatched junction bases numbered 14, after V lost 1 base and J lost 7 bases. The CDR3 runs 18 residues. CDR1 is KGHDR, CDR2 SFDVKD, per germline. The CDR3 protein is CATSDFVSGGGSENEQFF. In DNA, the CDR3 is TGTGCCACCAGTGATTTTGTATCGGGGGGGGGTTCAGAAAATGAGCAGTTCTTC.

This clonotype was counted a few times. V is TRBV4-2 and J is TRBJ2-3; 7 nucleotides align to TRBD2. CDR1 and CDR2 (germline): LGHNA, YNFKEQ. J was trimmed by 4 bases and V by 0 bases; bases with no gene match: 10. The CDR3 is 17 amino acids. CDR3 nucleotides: TGTGCCAGCAGCCAAGACACCTTCCCAGGGAGGGCAGATACGCAGTATTTT. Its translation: CASSQDTFPGRADTQYF.